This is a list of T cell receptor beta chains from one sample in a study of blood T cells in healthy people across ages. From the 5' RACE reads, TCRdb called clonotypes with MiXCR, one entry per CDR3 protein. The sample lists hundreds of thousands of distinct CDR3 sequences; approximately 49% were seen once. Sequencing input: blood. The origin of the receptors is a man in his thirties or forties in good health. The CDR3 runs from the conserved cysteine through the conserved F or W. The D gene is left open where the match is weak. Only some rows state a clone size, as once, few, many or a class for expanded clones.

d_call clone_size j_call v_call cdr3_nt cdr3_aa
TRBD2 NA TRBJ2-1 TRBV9 TGTGCCAGCAGCGTACGTAGCGGGGCCTACAATGAGCAGTTCTTC CASSVRSGAYNEQFF
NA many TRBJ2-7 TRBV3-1 TGTGCCAGCAGCTTAGGCAACTACGAGCAGTACTTC CASSLGNYEQYF
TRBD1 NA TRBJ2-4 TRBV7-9 TGTGCCAGCAGCTTAGCTCAGGGACAGTGCCTAGCCAAAAACATTCAGTACTTC CASSLAQGQCLAKNIQYF
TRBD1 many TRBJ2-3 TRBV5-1 TGCGCCAGCAGCAGACAGGGGGGAAGCACAGATACGCAGTATTTT CASSRQGGSTDTQYF
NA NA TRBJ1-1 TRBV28 TGTGCCAGCAGTCCCGGGGACAACATGAACACTGAAGCTTTCTTT CASSPGDNMNTEAFF
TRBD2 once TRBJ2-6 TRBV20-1 TGCAGTGCTAGTGGGGGGGCTGGGGCCAACGTCCTGACTTTC CSASGGAGANVLTF
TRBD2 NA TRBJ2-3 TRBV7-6 TGTGCCAGCAGCTTATTCCTAGCGGGGGGAGGGGATACGCAGTATTTT CASSLFLAGGGDTQYF
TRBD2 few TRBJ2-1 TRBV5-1 TGCGCCAGCAGCTTTTACCTAGCGGGGGGGCGTGGCAATGAGCAGTTCTTC CASSFYLAGGRGNEQFF
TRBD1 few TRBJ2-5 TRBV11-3 TGTGCCAGCAGCGCCGGGACAGGGGTACAAGAGACCCAGTACTTC CASSAGTGVQETQYF
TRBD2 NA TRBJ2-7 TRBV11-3 TGTGCCAGCAGCCCCGGCGGACTAGCGGGGGTTAACTCCTACGAGCAGTACTTC CASSPGGLAGVNSYEQYF
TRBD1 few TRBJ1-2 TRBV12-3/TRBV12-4 TGTGCCAGCAGTAGAAACACCGGGACAGGCTATGGCTACACCTTC CASSRNTGTGYGYTF
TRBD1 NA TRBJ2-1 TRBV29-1 TGCAGCTTACGACAGGGGGGGTACAATGAGCAGTTCTTC CSLRQGGYNEQFF
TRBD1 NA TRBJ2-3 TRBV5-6 TGTGCCAGCAGCTTCCGGACAGGGGGCAATAGGGCAGATACGCAGTATTTT CASSFRTGGNRADTQYF
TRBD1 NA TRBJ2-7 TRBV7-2 TGTGCCAGCAGCTTCACCCCTCGGGACAGGGGTAACGAGCAGTACTTC CASSFTPRDRGNEQYF
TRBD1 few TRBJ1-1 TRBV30 TGTGCCTGGAGTCTCAGGACAGGGTCTGAAGCTTTCTTT CAWSLRTGSEAFF
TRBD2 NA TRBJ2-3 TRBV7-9 TGTGCCAGCAGCTATAACCCTAGCGGGAACACAGATACGCAGTATTTT CASSYNPSGNTDTQYF
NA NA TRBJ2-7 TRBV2 TGTGCCAGCAGTGTTAGGACAGCCTACGAGCAGTACTTC CASSVRTAYEQYF
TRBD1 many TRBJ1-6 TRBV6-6 TGTGCCAGCAGGGGGACAGGGGACAATTCACCCCTCCACTTT CASRGTGDNSPLHF
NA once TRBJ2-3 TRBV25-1 TGTGCCAGCCGCCCGACTAGTGGGGTTGACGCAGATACGCAGTATTTT CASRPTSGVDADTQYF
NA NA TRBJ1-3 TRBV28 TGTGCCAGCAGTTTAGCCCGGGCAGGGGGAAACACCATATATTTT CASSLARAGGNTIYF
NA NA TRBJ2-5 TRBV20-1 TGCAGTGCTAGGGCCGGACTAACCCAGTACTTC CSARAGLTQYF
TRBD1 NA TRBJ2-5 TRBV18 TGTGCCAGCTTGGGACAGTTACGAGAGACCCAGTACTTC CASLGQLRETQYF
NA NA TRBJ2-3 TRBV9 TGTGCCAGCAGCGTATGGGGGGATACGCAGTATTTT CASSVWGDTQYF
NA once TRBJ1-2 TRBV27 TGTGCCAGCAGTCTCGGACACTTGTACGGCTACACCTTC CASSLGHLYGYTF
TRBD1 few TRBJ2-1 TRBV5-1 TGCGCCAGCAGCGAGGGACAGGTGTCCTACAATGAGCAGTTCTTC CASSEGQVSYNEQFF
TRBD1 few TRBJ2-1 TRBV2 TGTGCCAGCAGTTACCTGACGGGACAGGGAGGAGTAAATGAGCAGTTCTTC CASSYLTGQGGVNEQFF
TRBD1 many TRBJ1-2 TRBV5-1 TGCGCCAGCAGCCTCGGGACAGGGGGCGTCGGCACCTTC CASSLGTGGVGTF
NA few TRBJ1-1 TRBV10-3 TGTGCCATCAGTGACAATGCGGGGACGGGGACTGAAGCTTTCTTT CAISDNAGTGTEAFF
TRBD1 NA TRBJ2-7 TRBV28 TGTGCCAGCAGACTGGACAGGGACTCCTCCTACGAGCAGTACTTC CASRLDRDSSYEQYF
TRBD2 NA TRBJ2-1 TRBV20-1 TGCAGTGCTAGAGACCCTTTTGGTAGCGGGGGACAGTACTCCTACAATGAGCAGTTCTTC CSARDPFGSGGQYSYNEQFF
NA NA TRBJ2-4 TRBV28 TGTGCCAGCAGTTTCCAAGGGACCCACCTATTAGCCAAAAACATTCAGTACTTC CASSFQGTHLLAKNIQYF
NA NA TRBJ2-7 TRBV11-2 TGTGCCAGCAACGATGACAGCAGCGAGCAGTACTTC CASNDDSSEQYF
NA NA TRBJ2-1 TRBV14 TGTGCCAGCGGCCAAGAAGGATCCGCCCGCCCAACCTACAATGAGCAGTTCTTC CASGQEGSARPTYNEQFF
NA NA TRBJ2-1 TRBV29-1 TGCAGCGTTGTTCCAGGGAGCTCCTACAATGAGCAGTTCTTC CSVVPGSSYNEQFF
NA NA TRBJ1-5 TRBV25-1 TGTGCCAGCAGCCACGGGGCCTACAATCAGCCCCAGCATTTT CASSHGAYNQPQHF
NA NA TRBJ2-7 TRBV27 TGTGCCAGCAGTCCTAGACTAGACCGCTACGAGCAGTACTTC CASSPRLDRYEQYF
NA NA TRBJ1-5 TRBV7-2 TGTGCCAGCAGCTTAAACAGCGACAATCAGCCCCAGCATTTT CASSLNSDNQPQHF
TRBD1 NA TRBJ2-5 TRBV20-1 TGCAGTGCTAGAGATTGGACAGGGGGAGGGAAGACCCAGTACTTC CSARDWTGGGKTQYF
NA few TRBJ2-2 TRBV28 TGTGCCAGCAGTTTGGATAGGGTGGACACCGGGGAGCTGTTTTTT CASSLDRVDTGELFF
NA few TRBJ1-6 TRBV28 TGTGCCAGCAGTGACGACGGATACCTCCACTTT CASSDDGYLHF
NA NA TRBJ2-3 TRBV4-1 TGCGCCAGCGGCCAAGTAGGGACGGACACAGATACGCAGTATTTT CASGQVGTDTDTQYF
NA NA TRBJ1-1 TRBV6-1 TGTGCCAGCATGGACTGGGGCTTGGACACTGAAGCTTTCTTT CASMDWGLDTEAFF
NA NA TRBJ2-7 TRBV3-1 TGTGCCAGCAGCCAAGAACTAGTCCGCGAGCAGTACTTC CASSQELVREQYF
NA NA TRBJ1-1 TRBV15 TGTGCCACCAGCGGGCGACAGACAGGCACTGAAGCTTTCTTT CATSGRQTGTEAFF
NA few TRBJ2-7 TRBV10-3 TGTGCCATCAGTGCGAATAGTGGGGACGAGCAGTACTTC CAISANSGDEQYF
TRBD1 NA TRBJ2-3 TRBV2 TGTGCCAGCAGTGAAGAAGGACAGGGGGCAGATACGCAGTATTTT CASSEEGQGADTQYF
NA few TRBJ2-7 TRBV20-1 TGCAGTGCTAGAGGCCGGACTCCGCCCGAGCAGTACTTC CSARGRTPPEQYF